This passage covers 19 T cell receptor beta chains from one sample sequenced in a study of CD8 T cells in ankylosing spondylitis. TCRdb re-analysed the 5' RACE reads in MiXCR, keeping a single row per CDR3 protein. Seen here are around 220,000 distinct CDR3 sequences, roughly a tenth observed once, and the top ten hold approximately 20%. Material: blood, either unsorted or a sorted T cell fraction (not recorded which). These receptors all stem from a male donor with ankylosing spondylitis or in good health (not recorded which).

In the case of this clonotype: The junction and the germline gene differ at one end; a read error may be behind it. The chain uses TRBV28 and TRBJ2-1, with 12 bases matching TRBD2. CDR1 is MDHEN, CDR2 SYDVKM, per germline. The CDR3 extends over 12 amino acids. The CDR3: CASRRLAGERIF. The CDR3 DNA reads TGTGCCAGCAGAAGACTAGCGGGGGAGAGGATCTTC. The variable domain in full, with the rest retrieved from reference TRBV28 and TRBJ2-1, is DVKVTQSSRYLVKRTGEKVFLECVQDMDHENMFWYRQDPGLGLRLIYFSYDVKMKEKGDIPEGYSVSREKKERFSLILESASTNQTSMYLCASRRLAGERIFGPGTRLTVL.

This clonotype came up a few times. The CDR3 nucleotides are TGCAGTGCTTATAGCGGGGGGGCAGATACGCAGTATTTT. This gives the protein CSAYSGGADTQYF. The V gene is TRBV20-1, the J gene TRBJ2-3; 11 nucleotides align to TRBD2. CDR3 length: 13 residues. V gave up 5 bases and J gave up 4 bases; unmatched junction bases: 2. Germline CDR1 DFQATT, CDR2 SNEGSKA (reference sequence).

This clonotype was seen many times. The chain uses TRBV4-1 and TRBJ2-1, with 7 nucleotides matching TRBD2. Per germline, CDR1 MGHRA and CDR2 YSYEKL. This CDR3 is built from 16 residues. J lost 5 bases, V lost 6 bases, and 13 bases had no gene match. DNA for the CDR3: TGCGCCAGCAGGGGGGGGAAGGACCCCTGGGACAATGAGCAGTTCTTC. Protein: CASRGGKDPWDNEQFF.

The rearrangement uses TRBV5-6 and TRBJ2-1; TRBD1 might be the D (7 bases). Trimming took off 6 bases at V and 12 bases at J, with 19 bases between the two ends. CDR1 and CDR2 (germline): SGHDT, YYEEEE. The CDR3 loop spans 13 amino acids. Written as DNA, the CDR3 is TGTGCCAGCAATTTTCGCCCAGGGGGGTGGCAGTTCTTC. It encodes CASNFRPGGWQFF.

Ten or more counts support this clonotype. V usage is TRBV5-1 and J usage is TRBJ1-2; TRBD1 aligns across 8 bases. The CDR3 totals 12 residues. Trimming took 4 bases from V and 9 from J; bases not matched to a gene: 5. Germline CDR1 and CDR2: SGHRS and YFSETQ. CDR3 sequence (DNA): TGCGCCAGCAGCCGGGGACAGGATCGCTACACCTTC. Amino acid sequence: CASSRGQDRYTF.

A few counts support this clonotype. The V and J genes are TRBV7-6 and TRBJ2-3; perhaps TRBD2 as D (5 bases). V was trimmed by 2 bases and J by 6 bases, leaving 21 bases between them. This CDR3 spans 17 amino acids. Per germline, CDR1 SGHVS and CDR2 FNYEAQ. The chain's CDR3 is CASSLSWSSQRTDTQYF. The CDR3 DNA reads as TGTGCCAGCAGCTTAAGTTGGTCTTCCCAGCGGACGGATACGCAGTATTTT.

The chain has TRBV11-1 and TRBJ2-6, with a tentative D call TRBD1 (6 bases). This CDR3 is 18 amino acids long. Per germline, CDR1 SGHAT and CDR2 FQDESV (reference sequence). Trimming took off 3 bases at V and 0 bases at J, with 15 bases between the two ends. The CDR3 sequence: CASSLPGHLSSGANVLTF. The CDR3 DNA sequence: TGTGCCAGCAGCTTGCCGGGACACCTTAGCTCTGGGGCCAACGTCCTGACTTTC.

The chain links TRBV6-1 to TRBJ1-1, with no clear D. Trimming shortened V by 6 bases and J by 0 bases, and 11 bases separated the two germline ends. Germline V CDR1 and CDR2: MNHNS, SASEGT. The CDR3 spans 14 residues. CDR3 residues: CASSSFSLNTEAFF. Written as DNA, the CDR3 is TGTGCCAGCAGCTCTTTTTCGCTGAACACTGAAGCTTTCTTT.

The table lists this clonotype with many counts. This chain joins TRBV20-1 and TRBJ1-2; 7 bases fit TRBD1. The CDR3 is 15 residues long. V shed 1 base and J 4 bases; nucleotides not matched to a gene: 9. Germline V gene data show CDR1 as DFQATT and CDR2 as SNEGSKA (reference sequence). The CDR3 loop reads CSARAQGGNPYGYTF. The CDR3 bases are TGCAGTGCTAGAGCCCAGGGGGGGAACCCCTATGGCTACACCTTC.

This clonotype occurred a few times. The genes are TRBV20-1 and TRBJ2-7; D gene uncertain. V lost 2 bases and J 2 bases, leaving 1 base between the germline ends. The CDR3 contains 10 residues. The germline V gene has CDR1 DFQATT and CDR2 SNEGSKA (reference sequence). The CDR3 sequence: CSARPYEQYF. The CDR3 DNA is TGCAGTGCTAGACCCTACGAGCAGTACTTC.

This clonotype turned up a few times. The chain carries TRBV20-1 and TRBJ1-1; TRBD1 might be the D (6 bases). V lost 5 bases and J 1 base, leaving 14 bases between the germline ends. The germline V gene encodes CDR1 DFQATT and CDR2 SNEGSKA (reference sequence). This CDR3 is built from 14 residues. CDR3 sequence: CSAPEGGGNTEAFF. The CDR3 coding sequence is TGCAGTGCTCCAGAGGGGGGGGGGAACACTGAAGCTTTCTTT.

This clonotype has at least ten counts. V usage is TRBV5-1 and J usage is TRBJ2-3; unclear D gene. The germline gives CDR1 SGHRS, CDR2 YFSETQ. The ends were cut back, 0 bases at V and 2 bases at J, with 7 bases in the middle. The CDR3 covers 14 residues. In DNA form, the CDR3 reads TGCGCCAGCAGCTTGGTCCAGAACACAGATACGCAGTATTTT. Translation: CASSLVQNTDTQYF.

This clonotype was found a few times. The chain recombines TRBV19 with TRBJ1-2, with D perhaps matching TRBD1 (5 bases). V was clipped by 7 bases and J by 7 bases, with 13 bases between them. CDR1 LNHDA and CDR2 SQIVND come from the germline V gene (reference sequence). The CDR3 covers 12 residues. For the CDR3, the DNA is TGTGCCAGTAAAGGTCAGGGACGTGGCTACACCTTC. This gives the protein CASKGQGRGYTF.

In its sample, this clonotype was seen many times. The chain employs TRBV10-3 and TRBJ1-5, with 7 bases identical to TRBD1. V lost 3 bases and J lost 3; bases outside the gene matches: 5. CDR3 length equals 15 residues. Germline-derived CDR1 and CDR2 are ENHRY and SYGVKD. CDR3 protein: CAISEGQVPNQPQHF. DNA of the CDR3: TGTGCCATCAGTGAAGGACAGGTCCCCAATCAGCCCCAGCATTTT.

This clonotype occurred many times. The chain joins TRBV5-1 to TRBJ1-4; 7 positions match TRBD1. J was trimmed by 8 bases and V by 4 bases; bases with no gene match: 11. CDR1 is SGHRS and CDR2 is YFSETQ in the germline V gene. CDR3 size: 15 residues. The CDR3, as DNA: TGCGCCAGCAGCGGCGCAGGGGGGCCTGAGGAAAAACTGTTTTTT. It codes for CASSGAGGPEEKLFF.

This clonotype was picked up many times. This chain uses TRBV11-2 with TRBJ2-3; the match to TRBD2 covers 8 bases. The germline V gene has CDR1 SGHAT and CDR2 FQNNGV. The CDR3 extends over 16 amino acids. The V and J ends lost 1 base and 4 bases, in that order; junction bases with no gene match: 7. This CDR3 reads CASSLATGGFPDTQYF. CDR3 DNA: TGTGCCAGCAGCTTAGCAACGGGGGGGTTCCCAGATACGCAGTATTTT.

This clonotype was observed at least ten times. The CDR3 DNA sequence: TGTGCCAGCAGCTTAAGATCAACAGGGAGCTCCTATAATTCACCCCTCCACTTT. Translation gives CASSLRSTGSSYNSPLHF. The chain joins TRBV5-6 to TRBJ1-6; weak D call: TRBD1 (6 bases). Germline V lookup: CDR1 SGHDT, CDR2 YYEEEE. CDR3 length: 18 residues. Deletions cut 2 bases from V and 0 bases from J, with 15 bases between.

This clonotype was picked up many times. The V and J genes are TRBV12-3 or TRBV12-4 and TRBJ1-2, with 9 bases lining up with TRBD1. Trimming took 7 bases from V and 6 from J; bases not matched to a gene: 15. The CDR3 spans 16 residues. CDR3 DNA: TGTGCCAGCAACACACTCTTGGACAGGGGCAGGGATGGCTACACCTTC. It encodes CASNTLLDRGRDGYTF.

This clonotype was observed a few times. An end of the junction differs from the germline gene, which may be a read error. This sequence joins TRBV11-2 and TRBJ1-2; D is unclear. The CDR3 length is 11 residues. Germline V CDR1 and CDR2: SGHAT, FQNNGV. The CDR3 sequence is CASSLESQAAF. CDR3 nucleotide sequence: TGTGCCAGCAGCTTAGAGTCCCAGGCCGCCTTC.